Sequencing of this TCR beta chain was carried out in a study of radiation and T cells in renal cell carcinoma. Points from the study as a whole: From baseline, blood top tumor clonotypes peaked at 2 weeks post-radiation.

Repertoires were generated with immunoSEQ multiplex PCR, while TCRdb's copy carries only in-frame clones and drops some. This sample has 40,000 to 50,000 clones, with approximately 83% found just once. Concerning this clone: Its antigen is not identified.

Time point specified: baseline pretreatment blood. Sample treatment: 15 Gy SBRT to primary tumor, nephrectomy 4 weeks later. The tumor was a clear cell renal cell carcinoma. The ends were cut back, 4 bases at V and 3 bases at J, with 13 bases in the middle. Germline lookup yields CDR1 SGDLS and CDR2 YYNGEE. CDR3 size: 15 residues. The sequenced sample was blood, obtained from a patient whose treatment included radiotherapy and nephrectomy. The clonotype originates from a woman in her seventies with renal cell carcinoma. This chain joins TRBV9 and TRBJ2-2; D call uncertain. CDR3 sequence: CASSPRTTYTGELFF. CDR3 sequence (DNA): TGTGCCAGCAGCCCCCGAACAACTTACACCGGGGAGCTGTTTTTT. The full variable domain, its missing parts supplied by reference TRBV9 and TRBJ2-2, is DSGVTQTPKHLITATGQRVTLRCSPRSGDLSVYWYQQSLDQGLQFLIQYYNGEERAKGNILERFSAQQFPDLHSELNLSSLELGDSALYFCASSPRTTYTGELFFGEGSRLTVL.